This T cell receptor (beta chain) was sequenced for a study of T cell repertoires in cytomegalovirus infection. Study overall: CMV infection and matching HLA type were both indicated by public TCR beta signatures. Study-level points and caveats: Cumulative public TCR beta family frequency identified carriers of CMV plus the relevant HLA. Ex vivo responses were dominated by HLA-C-restricted CMV-specific TCR beta clonotypes.

As regards this clonotype: The antigen is not known.

MiXCR, applied by TCRdb to the reads, yields one record per CDR3 protein. This sample carries approximately 500,000 distinct CDR3 sequences, less than 30% of them seen once, and the ten largest clones take less than 15%. The V end was cut by 1 base, the J end by 3 bases, with 14 bases between. The CDR3 consists of 16 residues. Germline V CDR1 and CDR2: SGDLS, YYNGEE. The receptor's source is a human donor in good health (CMV status not recorded). Some clones in this sample may be carry-over from other donors' samples. V is TRBV9 and J is TRBJ2-1; D possibly corresponds to TRBD2 (5 bases). The sample was PBMCs. The CDR3 bases are TGTGCCAGCAGCGTATTCGGAGAGGGCGGCTACAATGAGCAGTTCTTC. It specifies CASSVFGEGGYNEQFF.